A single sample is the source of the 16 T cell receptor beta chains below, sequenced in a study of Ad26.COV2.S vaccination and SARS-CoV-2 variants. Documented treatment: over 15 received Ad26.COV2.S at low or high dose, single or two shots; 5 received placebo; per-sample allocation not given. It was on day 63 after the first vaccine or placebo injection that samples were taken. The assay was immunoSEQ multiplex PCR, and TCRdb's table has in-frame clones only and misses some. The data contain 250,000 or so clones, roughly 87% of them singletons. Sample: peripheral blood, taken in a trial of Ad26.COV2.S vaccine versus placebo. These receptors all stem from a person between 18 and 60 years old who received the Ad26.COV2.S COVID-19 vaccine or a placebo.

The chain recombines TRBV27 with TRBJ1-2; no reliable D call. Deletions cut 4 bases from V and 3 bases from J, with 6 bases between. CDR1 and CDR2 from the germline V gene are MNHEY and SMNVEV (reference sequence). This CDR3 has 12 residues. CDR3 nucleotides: TGTGCCAGCAGTTCTAACTACTATGGCTACACCTTC. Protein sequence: CASSSNYYGYTF.

For the CDR3, the DNA is TGTGCCAGCAGCCAGGGTTATAGGGAGCAGTTCTTC. The encoded protein is CASSQGYREQFF. The V call is TRBV3-1 (or the pseudogene TRBV3-2), the J call TRBJ2-1, with D hard to call. This CDR3 is built from 12 residues. V lost 3 bases to trimming and J lost 10 bases, with 10 bases between them. Germline V gene sequence: CDR1 LGHDT, CDR2 YNNKEL (reference sequence).

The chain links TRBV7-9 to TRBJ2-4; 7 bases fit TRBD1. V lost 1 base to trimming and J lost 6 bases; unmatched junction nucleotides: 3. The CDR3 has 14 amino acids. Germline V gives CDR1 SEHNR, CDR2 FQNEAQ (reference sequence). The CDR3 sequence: CASSLGDRRNIQYF. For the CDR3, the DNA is TGTGCCAGCAGCTTAGGGGACAGACGAAACATTCAGTACTTC.

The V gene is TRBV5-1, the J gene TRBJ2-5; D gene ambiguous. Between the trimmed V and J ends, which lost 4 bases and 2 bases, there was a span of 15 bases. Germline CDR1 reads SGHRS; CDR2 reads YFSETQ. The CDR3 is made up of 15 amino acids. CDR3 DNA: TGCGCCAGCAGCCCCTCGTGGGGTTTTCAAGAGACCCAGTACTTC. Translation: CASSPSWGFQETQYF.

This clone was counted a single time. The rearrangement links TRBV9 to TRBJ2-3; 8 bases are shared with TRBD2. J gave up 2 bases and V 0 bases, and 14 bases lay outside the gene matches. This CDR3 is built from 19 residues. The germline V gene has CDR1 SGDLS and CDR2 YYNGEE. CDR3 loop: CASSVARRGAPLHTDTQYF. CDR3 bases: TGTGCCAGCAGCGTAGCTCGGCGGGGGGCCCCCCTTCACACAGATACGCAGTATTTT.

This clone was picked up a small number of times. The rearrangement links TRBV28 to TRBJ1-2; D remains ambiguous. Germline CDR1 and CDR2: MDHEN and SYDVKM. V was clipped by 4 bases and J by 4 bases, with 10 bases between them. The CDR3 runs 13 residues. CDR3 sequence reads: CASSSPNRYGYTF. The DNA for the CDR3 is TGTGCCAGCAGTTCCCCGAACCGCTATGGCTACACCTTC.

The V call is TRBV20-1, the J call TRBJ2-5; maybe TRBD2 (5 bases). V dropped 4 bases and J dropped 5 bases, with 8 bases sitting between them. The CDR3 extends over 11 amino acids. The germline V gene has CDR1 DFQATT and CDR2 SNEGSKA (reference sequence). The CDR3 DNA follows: TGCAGTGCTAAGTCGGGGGAGACCCAGTACTTC. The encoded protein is CSAKSGETQYF.

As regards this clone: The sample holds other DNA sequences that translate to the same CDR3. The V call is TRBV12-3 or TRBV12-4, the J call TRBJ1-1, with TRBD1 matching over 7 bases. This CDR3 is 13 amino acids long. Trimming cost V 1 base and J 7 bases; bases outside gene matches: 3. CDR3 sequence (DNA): TGTGCCAGCAGTTTAGGGAGACAGGGTGAAGCTTTCTTT. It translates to CASSLGRQGEAFF.

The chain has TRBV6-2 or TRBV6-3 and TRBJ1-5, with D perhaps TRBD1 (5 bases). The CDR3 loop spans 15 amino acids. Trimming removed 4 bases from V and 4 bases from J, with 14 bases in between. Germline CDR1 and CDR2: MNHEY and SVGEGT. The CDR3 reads CASSWDARKNQPQHF. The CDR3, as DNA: TGTGCCAGCAGTTGGGACGCCCGGAAGAATCAGCCCCAGCATTTT.

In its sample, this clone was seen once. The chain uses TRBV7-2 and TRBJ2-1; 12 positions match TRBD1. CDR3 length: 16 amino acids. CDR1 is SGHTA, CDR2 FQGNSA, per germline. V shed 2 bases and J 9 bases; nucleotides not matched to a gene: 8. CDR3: CASSLLRDRGRAEQFF. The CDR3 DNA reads TGTGCCAGCAGCTTACTCCGGGACAGGGGGCGCGCTGAGCAGTTCTTC.

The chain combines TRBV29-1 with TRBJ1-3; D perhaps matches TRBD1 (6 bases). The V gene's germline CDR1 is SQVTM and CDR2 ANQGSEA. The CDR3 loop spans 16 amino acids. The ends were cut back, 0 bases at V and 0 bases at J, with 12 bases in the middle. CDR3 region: CSVEDGMGHSGNTIYF. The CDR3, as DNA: TGCAGCGTTGAAGACGGGATGGGACACTCTGGAAACACCATATATTTT.

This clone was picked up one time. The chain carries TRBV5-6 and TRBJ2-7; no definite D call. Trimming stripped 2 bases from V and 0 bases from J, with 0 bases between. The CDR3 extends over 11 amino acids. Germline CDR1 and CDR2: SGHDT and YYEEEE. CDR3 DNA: TGTGCCAGCAGCTTCTCCTACGAGCAGTACTTC. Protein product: CASSFSYEQYF. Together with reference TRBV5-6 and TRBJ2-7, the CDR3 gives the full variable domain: DAGVTQSPTHLIKTRGQQVTLRCSPKSGHDTVSWYQQALGQGPQFIFQYYEEEERQRGNFPDRFSGHQFPNYSSELNVNALLLGDSALYLCASSFSYEQYFGPGTRLTVT.

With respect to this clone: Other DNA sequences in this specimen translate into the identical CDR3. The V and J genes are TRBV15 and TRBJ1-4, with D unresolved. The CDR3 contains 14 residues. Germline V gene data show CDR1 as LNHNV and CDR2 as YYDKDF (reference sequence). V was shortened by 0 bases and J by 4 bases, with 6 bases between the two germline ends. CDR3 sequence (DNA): TGTGCCACCAGCAGAGATCGGGTTAATGAAAAACTGTTTTTT. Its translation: CATSRDRVNEKLFF.

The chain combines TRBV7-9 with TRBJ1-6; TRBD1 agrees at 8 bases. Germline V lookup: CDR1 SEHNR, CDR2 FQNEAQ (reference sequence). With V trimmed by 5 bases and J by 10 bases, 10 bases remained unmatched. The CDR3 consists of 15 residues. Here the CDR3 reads CASSPLGQGSSPLHF. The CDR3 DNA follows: TGTGCCAGCAGCCCCCTCGGACAGGGTTCCTCACCCCTCCACTTT.

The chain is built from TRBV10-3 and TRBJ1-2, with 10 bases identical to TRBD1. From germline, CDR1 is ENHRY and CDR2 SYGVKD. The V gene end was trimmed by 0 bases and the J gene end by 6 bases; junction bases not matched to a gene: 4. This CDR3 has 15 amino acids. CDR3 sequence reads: CAISESPGTGDGYTF. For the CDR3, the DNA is TGTGCCATCAGTGAGTCCCCCGGGACAGGGGATGGCTACACCTTC.

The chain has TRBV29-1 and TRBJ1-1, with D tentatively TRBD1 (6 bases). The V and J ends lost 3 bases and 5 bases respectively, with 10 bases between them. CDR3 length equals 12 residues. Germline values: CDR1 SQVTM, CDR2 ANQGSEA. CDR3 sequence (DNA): TGCAGCGTTGATGGCAGGGGAACTGAAGCTTTCTTT. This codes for CSVDGRGTEAFF.